The 30 T cell receptor beta chains below come from one sample, sequenced in a study of cytomegalovirus exposure and HLA in healthy donors. The PCR made use of 60 Vbeta and 13 Jbeta primers. Data came from immunoSEQ multiplex PCR; TCRdb stores just in-frame clones and leaves some out. Of about 52,000 clones in the sample, around 66% were seen once. Sequencing input: PBMCs. These TCRs come from a man younger than 35 in good health and CMV-seronegative.

The chain links TRBV2 to TRBJ2-7; D is uncertain. Germline V CDR1 and CDR2: SNHLY, FYNNEI. This CDR3 has 13 residues. V lost 10 bases and J 0 bases, leaving 13 bases between the germline ends. The CDR3 spells CATSVDNSYEQYF. The CDR3 DNA follows: TGTGCCACCTCCGTAGACAACTCCTACGAGCAGTACTTC.

The chain is built from TRBV19 and TRBJ1-1; D remains ambiguous. V lost 1 base to trimming and J lost 7 bases, with 7 bases between them. This CDR3 is built from 12 residues. The germline gives CDR1 LNHDA, CDR2 SQIVND (reference sequence). DNA of the CDR3: TGTGCCAGTAGTATAGGGAGGGTTGAAGCTTTCTTT. Amino acid sequence: CASSIGRVEAFF.

The DNA of the CDR3 is TGTGCCAGCAGTTTAAATCAGGGGTCCGGGGCCAACGTCCTGACTTTC. This gives the protein CASSLNQGSGANVLTF. V is TRBV28 and J is TRBJ2-6; possible D gene TRBD1, 6 bases. V dropped 2 bases and J dropped 4 bases, with 12 bases sitting between them. The CDR3 loop spans 16 amino acids. Germline CDR1 MDHEN, CDR2 SYDVKM.

The chain has TRBV5-1 and TRBJ1-5; D remains unclear. Trimming removed 5 bases from V and 0 bases from J, with 12 bases in between. This CDR3 contains 15 residues. CDR1 is SGHRS and CDR2 is YFSETQ in the germline V gene. This CDR3 reads CASRPSSSSNQPQHF. As DNA, the CDR3 is TGCGCCAGCAGGCCGAGTTCCTCTAGCAATCAGCCCCAGCATTTT.

This clone was recorded once. The chain recombines TRBV18 with TRBJ1-1; D perhaps matches TRBD1 (5 bases). V shed 4 bases and J shed 0 bases, with 9 bases lying between them. The CDR3 covers 14 residues. Per the germline V gene, CDR1 is KGHSH and CDR2 is LQKENI. The CDR3 protein is CASSLTDMNTEAFF. The CDR3 DNA follows: TGTGCCAGCTCACTTACGGACATGAACACTGAAGCTTTCTTT.

Only a few counts were recorded for this clone. V gene TRBV29-1 combines with J gene TRBJ2-7; 11 bases match TRBD2. J was trimmed by 1 base and V by 6 bases; bases with no gene match: 5. CDR3 length: 14 residues. Germline V gene data show CDR1 as SQVTM and CDR2 as ANQGSEA. For the CDR3, the DNA is TGCAGCGTGCGACTAGCGGGACGGTCCTACGAGCAGTACTTC. Translating gives CSVRLAGRSYEQYF.

This clone came up a few times. The chain recombines TRBV15 with TRBJ2-4; 12 nucleotides line up with TRBD2. The V and J ends lost 4 bases and 8 bases, in that order; junction bases with no gene match: 6. The germline gives CDR1 LNHNV, CDR2 YYDKDF (reference sequence). The CDR3 spans 15 residues. In DNA form, the CDR3 reads TGTGCCACCAGCATAAAGACTAGCGGGAGTGACATTCAGTACTTC. As protein: CATSIKTSGSDIQYF.

This chain connects TRBV15 to TRBJ1-1; the match to TRBD1 covers 7 bases. Trimming at V came to 5 bases and at J to 7 bases, leaving 10 bases not matched to a gene. This CDR3 region has 14 residues. Germline lookup yields CDR1 LNHNV and CDR2 YYDKDF (reference sequence). The CDR3, as DNA: TGTGCCACCAGCCAAGGACAGGTACAGGGTGAAGCTTTCTTT. This translates into CATSQGQVQGEAFF.

In DNA, the CDR3 is TGTGCCAGCGGCGGGGGAGGGGACGACACTGAAGCTTTCTTT. Translating it yields CASGGGGDDTEAFF. This chain joins TRBV19 and TRBJ1-1, with D maybe TRBD1 (5 bases). V was clipped by 9 bases and J by 3 bases, with 17 bases between them. The CDR3 sequence is 14 residues long. Per the germline V gene, CDR1 is LNHDA and CDR2 is SQIVND (reference sequence).

The chain couples TRBV20-1 to TRBJ1-1; no definite D call. V gave up 7 bases and J gave up 0 bases, with 3 bases separating them. Germline CDR1 reads DFQATT; CDR2 reads SNEGSKA (reference sequence). CDR3 size: 10 residues. The CDR3 region has the DNA TGCAGTGGTATGAACACTGAAGCTTTCTTT. Protein sequence: CSGMNTEAFF.

The chain employs TRBV6-1 and TRBJ1-5; 7 bases are shared with TRBD1. Per the germline V gene, CDR1 is MNHNS and CDR2 is SASEGT. Trimming at V came to 4 bases and at J to 1 base, leaving 4 bases not matched to a gene. The CDR3 runs to 15 residues. The CDR3 protein is CASSVMTGSNQPQHF. In DNA, the CDR3 is TGTGCCAGCAGTGTCATGACAGGGAGCAATCAGCCCCAGCATTTT.

The chain joins TRBV4-3 to TRBJ2-2; 9 bases align to TRBD2. The CDR3 has 16 residues. Germline lookup yields CDR1 LGHNA and CDR2 YSLEER. J was trimmed by 6 bases and V by 4 bases; bases with no gene match: 9. The CDR3 spells CASSRESGRRSGELFF. CDR3 bases: TGCGCCAGCAGCCGAGAGAGCGGGAGGAGGTCCGGGGAGCTGTTTTTT.

The J gene is TRBJ1-2, the V gene TRBV20-1; D remains ambiguous. The ends were cut back, 3 bases at V and 6 bases at J, with 8 bases in the middle. Germline assignment: CDR1 DFQATT and CDR2 SNEGSKA (reference sequence). The CDR3 runs 11 residues. CDR3 in amino acids: CSARRRDGYTF. The CDR3 DNA sequence: TGCAGTGCTAGGAGGAGGGATGGCTACACCTTC.

The chain has TRBV5-4 and TRBJ2-1; 13 nucleotides line up with TRBD2. After removal of 3 bases from V and 2 bases from J, the junction contained 2 bases not matched to a gene. The CDR3 sequence is 16 residues long. Per the germline V gene, CDR1 is SGHNT and CDR2 is YYREEE (reference sequence). CDR3: CASSSTSGRTYNEQFF. The DNA of the CDR3 is TGTGCCAGCAGCTCGACTAGCGGGAGGACCTACAATGAGCAGTTCTTC.

V and J are TRBV27 and TRBJ1-4; a possible D gene is TRBD1 (6 bases). CDR3 size: 13 residues. Trimming removed 7 bases at V and 4 bases at J, with 10 bases between. The V gene's germline CDR1 is MNHEY and CDR2 SMNVEV (reference sequence). CDR3 sequence (DNA): TGTGCCAGCAAGACAGGTTATAATGAAAAACTGTTTTTT. Amino acid sequence: CASKTGYNEKLFF.

This clone was counted a single time. V usage is TRBV29-1 and J usage is TRBJ2-7, with D unclear. The CDR3 contains 12 residues. Germline V gene sequence: CDR1 SQVTM, CDR2 ANQGSEA. V gave up 3 bases and J gave up 5 bases, with 11 bases separating them. Here the CDR3 reads CSVEPQANEQYF. As DNA, the CDR3 is TGCAGCGTTGAGCCTCAGGCTAACGAGCAGTACTTC.

The V call is TRBV10-3, the J call TRBJ1-4; TRBD1 aligns across 7 bases. The CDR3 loop spans 13 amino acids. The germline V gene encodes CDR1 ENHRY and CDR2 SYGVKD. V lost 2 bases to trimming and J lost 8 bases; unmatched junction nucleotides: 2. CDR3 coding DNA: TGTGCCATCAGTGAGATGGACAGGGAAAAACTGTTTTTT. Encoded protein: CAISEMDREKLFF.

CDR3 sequence: CASSNGQVSSYEQYF. The CDR3 DNA reads as TGTGCCAGCAGTAACGGACAGGTTAGCTCCTACGAGCAGTACTTC. This chain connects TRBV6-6 to TRBJ2-7; 7 bases are a match to TRBD1. V shed 5 bases, J shed 0 bases, and the junction held 7 bases outside the gene matches. CDR1 is MNHNY, CDR2 SVGAGI, per germline (reference sequence). The CDR3 is 15 residues long.

The V and J genes are TRBV5-1 and TRBJ2-1; a weak D match, TRBD1 (5 bases). The CDR3 runs to 13 residues. Trimming took 2 bases from V and 8 from J, leaving 11 bases between them. Germline values: CDR1 SGHRS, CDR2 YFSETQ. CDR3 DNA: TGCGCCAGCAGCTTTCGGGTCAGGGATGAGCAGTTCTTC. It yields the protein CASSFRVRDEQFF.

The J gene is TRBJ2-7, the V gene TRBV6-5; 10 bases match TRBD1. CDR1 is MNHEY and CDR2 is SVGAGI in the germline V gene. V shed 5 bases and J 2 bases; nucleotides not matched to a gene: 6. This CDR3 comprises 15 residues. The CDR3 DNA reads TGTGCCAGCAGTCTCCCCGGGACAGGGGCCTACGAGCAGTACTTC. Its translation: CASSLPGTGAYEQYF.

The chain links TRBV6-6 to TRBJ2-7; perhaps TRBD2 as D (5 bases). V shed 6 bases and J shed 3 bases, with 15 bases lying between them. CDR3 length equals 14 residues. In germline, CDR1 is MNHNY, CDR2 SVGAGI (reference sequence). CDR3 nucleotides: TGTGCCAGCAGACGGGATCCCCGAGACTACGAGCAGTACTTC. This encodes CASRRDPRDYEQYF.

The CDR3 DNA sequence: TGTGCCAGCAGCCAGTCGGCAGGGGGAGCAAGTCAGCCCCAGCATTTT. It is translated as CASSQSAGGASQPQHF. The V call is TRBV4-2, the J call TRBJ1-5; 7 bases line up with TRBD1. Germline CDR1 LGHNA, CDR2 YNFKEQ. This CDR3 spans 16 amino acids. V shed 3 bases and J 6 bases; nucleotides not matched to a gene: 11.

The rearrangement joins TRBV28 to TRBJ1-2, with 8 bases that match TRBD1. V shed 5 bases, J shed 3 bases, and the junction held 8 bases outside the gene matches. CDR1 and CDR2 from the germline V gene are MDHEN and SYDVKM. CDR3 length: 15 residues. The chain's CDR3 is CASSPVDRADYGYTF. The CDR3 region has the DNA TGTGCCAGCAGTCCAGTGGACAGGGCCGACTATGGCTACACCTTC.

The chain employs TRBV30 and TRBJ2-1, with 10 bases that match TRBD2. From germline, CDR1 is GTSNPN and CDR2 SVGIG (reference sequence). The CDR3 has 14 amino acids. V dropped 2 bases and J dropped 6; count of bases not matched to a gene: 4. CDR3 in DNA: TGTGCCTGGAGTCCGGGACTAGCGAGCAATGAGCAGTTCTTC. It encodes CAWSPGLASNEQFF.

The chain recombines TRBV7-2 with TRBJ2-6, with a possible D match to TRBD2 (6 bases). Deletions cut 5 bases from V and 1 base from J, with 9 bases between. CDR1 and CDR2 (germline): SGHTA, FQGNSA. This CDR3 comprises 15 residues. Here the CDR3 reads CASSRDLSGANVLTF. CDR3 coding DNA: TGTGCCAGCAGCCGGGACTTGTCTGGGGCCAACGTCCTGACTTTC.

J is TRBJ2-7 and V is TRBV28; 11 positions match TRBD2. The CDR3 runs 16 residues. V gave up 5 bases and J gave up 7 bases; unmatched junction bases: 13. Germline assignment: CDR1 MDHEN and CDR2 SYDVKM. CDR3 protein: CASSLMTSGIGGEQYF. In nucleotides, the CDR3 is TGTGCCAGCAGTCTAATGACTAGCGGGATAGGCGGGGAGCAGTACTTC.

In DNA, the CDR3 is TGTGCCAGCAGTCGAGGCTACGAGCAGTACTTC. Its protein product is CASSRGYEQYF. This sequence joins TRBV6-5 and TRBJ2-7; no clear D gene. Germline CDR1 MNHEY, CDR2 SVGAGI. The CDR3 is 11 residues long. The V gene lost 5 bases and the J gene lost 3 bases, with 5 bases spanning the gap.

The V and J genes are TRBV29-1 and TRBJ1-4; D not resolved. Trimming removed 7 bases at V and 0 bases at J, with 9 bases between. The CDR3 spans 13 residues. The germline V gene has CDR1 SQVTM and CDR2 ANQGSEA. CDR3 bases: TGCAGCGCCCAGATTGCAACTAATGAAAAACTGTTTTTT. Its protein is CSAQIATNEKLFF.

The chain recombines TRBV5-4 with TRBJ2-5; no firm D call. Germline V gene data show CDR1 as SGHNT and CDR2 as YYREEE (reference sequence). V was pared by 2 bases and J by 2 bases, with 7 bases between. The CDR3 is made up of 13 amino acids. CDR3 sequence: CASSFNSQETQYF. CDR3 DNA sequence: TGTGCCAGCAGCTTCAACAGTCAAGAGACCCAGTACTTC.

The gene calls are TRBV4-3 and TRBJ2-7; D is undetermined. Germline V gene lookup returns CDR1 LGHNA and CDR2 YSLEER. CDR3 length: 15 residues. Trimming pared 0 bases from V and 0 bases from J, leaving 9 bases between. This CDR3 reads CASSQEEASSYEQYF. For the CDR3, the DNA is TGCGCCAGCAGCCAAGAAGAGGCCAGCTCCTACGAGCAGTACTTC.